This T cell receptor beta chain originates from a study of metastatic and nonmetastatic thyroid tumors. Overall study context: Patients with malignant and benign thyroid disease provided blood and tumor or nodule tissue, whose repertoires were compared.

Study-level points and caveats: Versus benign nodules, malignant thyroid tumors reportedly had significantly higher TCR beta diversity, in blood and tumor.

In the original workflow: Researchers built a distant-metastasis classifier for papillary thyroid cancer that drew on CDR3 differences across clinicopathological groups. TCRdb re-analyzed the PCR reads through MiXCR. TCRdb's processing, not the authors', yielded these V and J calls. The sample holds around 44,000 clones; approximately 28% are singletons and the top ten take 9.9%. The CDR3 consists of 13 residues. From germline, CDR1 is SGHTA and CDR2 FQGNSA. With regard to this clone: What it binds is unknown. One end of the junction varies from germline; a read error may be responsible.

Nobody among the patients had been given any treatment before thyroid surgery. The V and J genes are TRBV7-2 and TRBJ1-1, with a possible D match to TRBD1 (5 bases). Specimen: blood. This receptor was identified in a male donor with papillary thyroid cancer or a benign thyroid nodule (not recorded which). Some clones in this sample may be carry-over from other donors' samples. CDR3 sequence: CVSSYRRGTEAFF. In DNA, the CDR3 is TGTGTCAGCAGCTACAGGCGTGGGACTGAAGCTTTCTTT.